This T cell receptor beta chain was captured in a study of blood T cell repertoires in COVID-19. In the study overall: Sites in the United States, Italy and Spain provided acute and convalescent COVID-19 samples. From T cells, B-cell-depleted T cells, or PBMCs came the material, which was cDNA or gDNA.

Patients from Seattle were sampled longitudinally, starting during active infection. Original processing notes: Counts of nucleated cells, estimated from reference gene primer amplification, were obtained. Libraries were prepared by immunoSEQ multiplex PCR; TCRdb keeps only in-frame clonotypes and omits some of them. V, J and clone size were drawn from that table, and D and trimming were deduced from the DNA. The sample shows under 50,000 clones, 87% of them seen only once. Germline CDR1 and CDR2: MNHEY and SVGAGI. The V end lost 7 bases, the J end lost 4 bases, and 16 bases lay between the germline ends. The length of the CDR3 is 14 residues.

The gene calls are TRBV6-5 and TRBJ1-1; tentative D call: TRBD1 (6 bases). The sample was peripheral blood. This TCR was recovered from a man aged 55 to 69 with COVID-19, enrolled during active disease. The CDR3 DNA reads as TGTGCCAGCAAATTTTACAGGGAACCCACTGAAGCTTTCTTT. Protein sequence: CASKFYREPTEAFF.